A selection of T cell receptor beta chains follows, all from one sample in a study of T cells in Graves' hyperthyroidism and ophthalmopathy. A single record per CDR3 protein comes from TCRdb applying MiXCR to the multiplex PCR reads. The sample lists about half a million distinct CDR3 sequences, 24% occurring once. The sample taken for sequencing was blood. These TCRs come from a woman aged 30 to 39 with Graves' ophthalmopathy. Both conserved end residues are part of each CDR3. D genes are given only for firm matches. Rows may omit the clone size; those that give it use once, few, many or a size class.

size	D	J	V	CDR3	DNA
.	.	TRBJ1-5	TRBV11-2	CASSLGSRGGEQPQHF	TGTGCCAGCAGCTTAGGTTCCAGGGGCGGCGAGCAGCCCCAGCATTTT
many	.	TRBJ1-5	TRBV28	CSGRGAPNQPQHF	TGTTCCGGAAGAGGGGCCCCCAATCAGCCCCAGCATTTT
many	.	TRBJ1-1	TRBV10-3	CAIRLAPENTEAFF	TGTGCCATCCGTCTGGCCCCCGAGAACACTGAAGCTTTCTTT
.	.	TRBJ2-7	TRBV12-3/TRBV12-4	CASSFPSNSYEQYF	TGCGCCAGCAGTTTCCCCAGTAACTCCTACGAGCAGTACTTC
.	TRBD1	TRBJ2-7	TRBV19	CASSITGTGFNEQYF	TGTGCCAGTAGTATCACCGGGACAGGGTTCAACGAGCAGTACTTC
many	.	TRBJ1-1	TRBV19	CASNNGEMMNTEAFF	TGTGCCAGTAACAACGGAGAGATGATGAACACTGAAGCTTTCTTT
.	TRBD1	TRBJ2-5	TRBV5-1	CASSWGQFVQETQYF	TGCGCCAGCAGCTGGGGACAGTTCGTACAAGAGACCCAGTACTTC
many	TRBD2	TRBJ2-3	TRBV10-3	CAILCVPGGTDTQYF	TGTGCCATACTTTGCGTACCGGGAGGGACAGATACGCAGTATTTT
many	.	TRBJ1-4	TRBV27	CASSSADSLSELFF	TGTGCCAGCAGTTCAGCGGACAGCTTATCGGAACTGTTTTTT
once	.	TRBJ1-2	TRBV12-3/TRBV12-4	CASNSWHGYTF	TGTGCCAGCAACTCTTGGCATGGCTACACCTTC
.	TRBD1	TRBJ2-5	TRBV10-1	CASSESRTGQILGETQYF	TGCGCCAGCAGTGAGTCGAGGACAGGGCAGATACTCGGGGAGACCCAGTACTTC
.	TRBD2	TRBJ2-5	TRBV20-1	CSAIPPPGGRETQYF	TGCAGTGCTATACCCCCCCCGGGGGGGCGAGAGACCCAGTACTTC
many	.	TRBJ2-2	TRBV12-3/TRBV12-4	CASSLSSRGTGELFF	TGTGCCAGCAGTTTAAGCTCACGAGGGACCGGGGAGCTGTTTTTT
many	TRBD1	TRBJ2-4	TRBV28	CASSLLTGRAKNIKYF	TGTGCCAGCAGTTTGCTGACAGGGCGAGCCAAAAACATTAAGTACTTC
.	TRBD1	TRBJ2-7	TRBV6-1	CASSPWGDRDEQYF	TGTGCCAGCAGCCCCTGGGGGGACAGGGACGAGCAGTACTTC
.	.	TRBJ2-6	TRBV7-2	CASSFGQRSNVLTF	TGTGCCAGCAGCTTTGGGCAGCGCTCCAACGTCCTGACTTTC
many	.	TRBJ1-1	TRBV3-1	CASSQDTGGTEAFF	TGTGCCAGCAGCCAAGATACGGGGGGGACTGAAGCTTTCTTT
few	.	TRBJ2-7	TRBV28	CASSPGGGSEQYF	TGTGCCAGCAGTCCCGGAGGGGGGAGCGAGCAGTACTTC
.	.	TRBJ2-7	TRBV12-3/TRBV12-4	CASSLGSGQYF	TGTGCCAGCAGTTTGGGTAGTGGGCAGTACTTC
many	TRBD1	TRBJ1-5	TRBV2	CASSATGSNQPQHF	TGTGCCAGCAGTGCGACAGGGAGCAATCAGCCCCAGCATTTT
many	.	TRBJ1-1	TRBV7-2	CASSSTLNTEAFF	TGTGCCAGCAGCTCTACTTTGAACACTGAAGCTTTCTTT
many	.	TRBJ1-1	TRBV29-1	CSVVGNTEAFF	TGCAGCGTTGTTGGGAACACTGAAGCTTTCTTT
.	.	TRBJ1-5	TRBV2	CASSETTSNQPQHF	TGTGCCAGCAGTGAAACTACCTCCAATCAGCCCCAGCATTTT
.	.	TRBJ2-5	TRBV6-1	CASQRGGDERTQYF	TGTGCCAGTCAAAGGGGGGGGGACGAAAGGACCCAGTACTTC
many	.	TRBJ1-2	TRBV19	CASSISAGIGDGYTF	TGTGCCAGTAGTATTAGCGCAGGGATCGGCGATGGCTACACCTTC
many	TRBD2	TRBJ2-7	TRBV25-1	CASTSGLAGGSYEQYF	TGTGCCAGCACATCGGGACTAGCGGGGGGTTCCTACGAGCAGTACTTC
many	TRBD1	TRBJ2-7	TRBV5-1	CASSLPRDRSSYEQYF	TGCGCCAGCAGCTTACCTCGGGACAGGAGCTCCTACGAGCAGTACTTC
few	TRBD1	TRBJ1-2	TRBV18	CASSPTTGANYGYTF	TGTGCCAGCTCACCAACGACAGGGGCGAACTATGGCTACACCTTC
many	TRBD1	TRBJ2-5	TRBV6-1	CASSEVVGGAGGPQETQYF	TGTGCCAGCAGTGAAGTTGTCGGGGGTGCAGGGGGCCCCCAAGAGACCCAGTACTTC
many	.	TRBJ2-5	TRBV20-1	CSAWQDHQETQYF	TGCAGTGCCTGGCAGGACCACCAAGAGACCCAGTACTTC
.	.	TRBJ1-2	TRBV6-2/TRBV6-3	CASSLIYGYTF	TGTGCCAGCAGCCTCATCTATGGCTACACCTTC
many	.	TRBJ1-1	TRBV15	CATMETSGLNTEAFF	TGTGCCACGATGGAAACGTCCGGTTTGAACACTGAAGCTTTCTTT
.	.	TRBJ2-3	TRBV11-2	CASSLDGTSTDTQYF	TGTGCCAGCAGCTTAGACGGCACTTCCACAGATACGCAGTATTTT
many	.	TRBJ1-1	TRBV7-9	CASSLNSDTEAFF	TGTGCCAGCAGCTTGAACAGCGACACTGAAGCTTTCTTT
few	TRBD1	TRBJ2-7	TRBV29-1	CSVEGQGHSYEQYF	TGCAGCGTTGAAGGACAGGGACACTCCTACGAGCAGTACTTC
many	TRBD2	TRBJ2-7	TRBV2	CASSEPLAASSYEQYF	TGTGCCAGCAGTGAGCCTCTAGCGGCCAGCTCCTACGAGCAGTACTTC
.	.	TRBJ2-5	TRBV9	CASSVSSGFQTQYF	TGTGCCAGCAGCGTATCTTCCGGCTTTCAGACCCAGTACTTC
.	TRBD2	TRBJ2-5	TRBV28	CASSPNRLAESQETQYF	TGTGCCAGCAGTCCCAACCGACTAGCGGAAAGCCAAGAGACCCAGTACTTC
.	.	TRBJ2-5	TRBV20-1	CSATLTGRVTQYF	TGCAGTGCTACTCTTACAGGGAGGGTGACCCAGTACTTC
many	TRBD1	TRBJ2-7	TRBV28	CASKTGTVDLYEQYF	TGTGCCAGTAAGACCGGGACAGTGGACCTCTACGAGCAGTACTTC
.	.	TRBJ1-5	TRBV20-1	CSASVGVGQPQHF	TGCAGTGCTAGTGTAGGGGTGGGTCAGCCCCAGCATTTT
many	.	TRBJ2-6	TRBV2	CASTTWGSGANVLTF	TGTGCCAGCACAACCTGGGGCTCTGGGGCCAACGTCCTGACTTTC
.	TRBD2	TRBJ2-5	TRBV5-6	CASSFGGGYQETQYF	TGTGCCAGCAGCTTTGGGGGGGGGTACCAAGAGACCCAGTACTTC
many	.	TRBJ1-1	TRBV6-2/TRBV6-3	CASTSQSGRRAFF	TGTGCCAGCACCTCTCAATCGGGAAGGAGGGCTTTCTTT
many	TRBD2	TRBJ2-5	TRBV5-4	CASSWGTSGGAFQETQYF	TGTGCCAGCAGCTGGGGGACTAGCGGGGGGGCCTTTCAAGAGACCCAGTACTTC
few	.	TRBJ1-2	TRBV5-1	CASAGGAYGYTF	TGCGCCAGTGCGGGGGGAGCCTATGGCTACACCTTC
many	.	TRBJ1-3	TRBV28	CASSSDYGAGNTIYF	TGTGCCAGCAGTTCGGATTACGGGGCTGGAAACACCATATATTTT
many	.	TRBJ1-2	TRBV19	CASSIDRGGYGYTF	TGTGCCAGTAGTATAGATCGGGGCGGATATGGCTACACCTTC
many	TRBD1	TRBJ1-2	TRBV27	CASSQGARYTF	TGTGCCAGCAGTCAGGGGGCCCGCTACACCTTC
many	.	TRBJ2-6	TRBV2	CASRGVSGANVLTF	TGTGCCAGCAGGGGGGTTTCTGGGGCCAACGTCCTGACTTTC
.	.	TRBJ1-5	TRBV19	CASSIIFRQGGQPQHF	TGTGCCAGTAGTATAATTTTTCGGCAGGGCGGTCAGCCCCAGCATTTT
many	TRBD1	TRBJ1-5	TRBV28	CASSRPQGSNQPQHF	TGTGCCAGCAGTCGACCACAGGGGAGCAATCAGCCCCAGCATTTT
many	.	TRBJ1-3	TRBV20-1	CSARDESSDRRSGNTIYF	TGCAGTGCTAGAGATGAGTCCTCTGACAGACGCTCTGGAAACACCATATATTTT
.	.	TRBJ1-5	TRBV20-1	CSARDTGGVYQPQHF	TGCAGTGCTAGAGATACGGGGGGGGTTTATCAGCCCCAGCATTTT
many	TRBD1	TRBJ2-7	TRBV20-1	CSARAPGQGLREQYF	TGCAGTGCTAGGGCCCCGGGACAGGGACTTAGGGAGCAGTACTTC
.	.	TRBJ1-1	TRBV6-1	CASRDLAGVPEAFF	TGTGCCAGCAGAGATCTTGCAGGGGTCCCTGAAGCTTTCTTT
.	.	TRBJ1-6	TRBV10-3	CAARGSYNSPLHF	TGTGCCGCCAGGGGCTCCTATAATTCACCCCTCCACTTT
many	TRBD1	TRBJ2-7	TRBV27	CASSSGTGTASYEQYF	TGTGCCAGCAGTTCGGGCACCGGGACAGCTTCCTACGAGCAGTACTTC
.	.	TRBJ1-1	TRBV10-3	CAISEDRPMNTEAFF	TGTGCCATCAGTGAGGACAGGCCCATGAACACTGAAGCTTTCTTT